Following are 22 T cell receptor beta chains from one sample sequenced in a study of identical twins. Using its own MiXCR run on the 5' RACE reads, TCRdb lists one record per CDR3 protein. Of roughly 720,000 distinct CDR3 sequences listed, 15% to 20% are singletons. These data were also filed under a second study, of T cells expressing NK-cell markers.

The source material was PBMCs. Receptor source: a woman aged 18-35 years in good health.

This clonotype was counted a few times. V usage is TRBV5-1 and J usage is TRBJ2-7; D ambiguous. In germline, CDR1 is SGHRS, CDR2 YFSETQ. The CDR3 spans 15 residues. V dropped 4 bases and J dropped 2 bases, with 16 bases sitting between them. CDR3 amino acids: CASSTGLTETYEQYF. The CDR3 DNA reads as TGCGCCAGCAGCACGGGCCTGACCGAGACCTACGAGCAGTACTTC. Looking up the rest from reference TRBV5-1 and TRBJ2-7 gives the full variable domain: KAGVTQTPRYLIKTRGQQVTLSCSPISGHRSVSWYQQTPGQGLQFLFEYFSETQRNKGNFPGRFSGRQFSNSRSEMNVSTLELGDSALYLCASSTGLTETYEQYFGPGTRLTVT.

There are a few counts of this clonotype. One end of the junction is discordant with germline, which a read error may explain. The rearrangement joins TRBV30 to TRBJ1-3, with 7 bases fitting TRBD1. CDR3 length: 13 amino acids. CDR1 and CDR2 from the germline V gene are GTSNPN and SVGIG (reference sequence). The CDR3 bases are TGTGCCCGGAGGGGGCTCTCTGGAAACACCATATATTTT. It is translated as CARRGLSGNTIYF.

CDR3 nucleotides: TGTGCCAGCAGCTTCCGCGTGGGGATGCGGGTCACTGAAGCTTTCTTT. As protein: CASSFRVGMRVTEAFF. The V and J genes are TRBV7-2 and TRBJ1-1; D remains unclear. V was clipped by 3 bases and J by 4 bases, with 18 bases between them. The germline V gene has CDR1 SGHTA and CDR2 FQGNSA. The CDR3 loop spans 16 amino acids.

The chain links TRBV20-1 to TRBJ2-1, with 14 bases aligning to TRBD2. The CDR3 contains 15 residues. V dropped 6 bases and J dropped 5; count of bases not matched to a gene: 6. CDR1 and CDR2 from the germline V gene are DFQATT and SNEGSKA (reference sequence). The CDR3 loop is CSAPGLAGANNEQFF. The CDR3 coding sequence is TGCAGTGCCCCGGGACTAGCGGGGGCCAACAATGAGCAGTTCTTC.

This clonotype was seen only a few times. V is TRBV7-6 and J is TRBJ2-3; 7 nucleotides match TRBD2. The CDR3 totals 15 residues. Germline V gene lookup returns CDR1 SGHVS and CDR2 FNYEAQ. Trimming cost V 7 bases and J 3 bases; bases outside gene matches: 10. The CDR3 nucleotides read TGTGCCAGCACCCAAGCCGGGACTAAGACAGATACGCAGTATTTT. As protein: CASTQAGTKTDTQYF.

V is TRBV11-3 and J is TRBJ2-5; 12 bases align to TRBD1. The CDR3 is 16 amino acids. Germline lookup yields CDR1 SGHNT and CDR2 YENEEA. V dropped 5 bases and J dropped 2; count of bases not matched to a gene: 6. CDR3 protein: CASSPGQGAAQETQYF. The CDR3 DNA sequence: TGTGCCAGCAGCCCGGGACAGGGGGCGGCTCAAGAGACCCAGTACTTC. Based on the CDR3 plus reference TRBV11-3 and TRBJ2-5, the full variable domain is EAGVVQSPRYKIIEKKQPVAFWCNPISGHNTLYWYLQNLGQGPELLIRYENEEAVDDSQLPKDRFSAERLKGVDSTLKIQPAELGDSAVYLCASSPGQGAAQETQYFGPGTRLLVL.

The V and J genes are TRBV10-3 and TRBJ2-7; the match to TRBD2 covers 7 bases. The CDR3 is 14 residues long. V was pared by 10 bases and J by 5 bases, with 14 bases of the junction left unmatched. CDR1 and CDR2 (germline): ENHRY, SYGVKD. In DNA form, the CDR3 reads TGTGCCACCCTTGGTGGGCGGGAGAAGAACGAGCAGTACTTC. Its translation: CATLGGREKNEQYF.

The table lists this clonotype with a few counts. CDR3 sequence: CSVPGPTFFREETQYF. The CDR3 DNA is TGCAGTGTCCCGGGACCCACCTTCTTCCGAGAAGAGACCCAGTACTTC. The chain carries TRBV20-1 and TRBJ2-5; either TRBD1 or TRBD2 may fit D (5 bases each). Germline CDR1 reads DFQATT; CDR2 reads SNEGSKA (reference sequence). The CDR3 length is 16 residues. Trimming cost V 7 bases and J 3 bases, with 24 bases left between them.

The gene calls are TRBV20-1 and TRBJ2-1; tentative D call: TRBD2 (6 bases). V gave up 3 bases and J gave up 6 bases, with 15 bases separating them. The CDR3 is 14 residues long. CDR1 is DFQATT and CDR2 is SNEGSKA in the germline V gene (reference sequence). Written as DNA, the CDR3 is TGCAGTGCTAGTCGAAGGGACTCTGCCAATGAGCAGTTCTTC. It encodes CSASRRDSANEQFF.

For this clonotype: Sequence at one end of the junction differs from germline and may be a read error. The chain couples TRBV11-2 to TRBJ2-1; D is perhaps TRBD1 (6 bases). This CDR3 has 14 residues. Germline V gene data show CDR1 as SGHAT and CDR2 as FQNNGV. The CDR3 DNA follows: TGTGACAGCGATGGGGGCGGGCACAACAATGAGCAGTTCTTC. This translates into CDSDGGGHNNEQFF.

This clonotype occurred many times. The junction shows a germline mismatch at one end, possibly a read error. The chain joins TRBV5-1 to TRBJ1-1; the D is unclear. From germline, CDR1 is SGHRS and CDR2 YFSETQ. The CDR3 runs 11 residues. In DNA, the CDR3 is TGTGCCAGCAGCGGAGACACTGAAGCTTTCTTT. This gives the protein CASSGDTEAFF.

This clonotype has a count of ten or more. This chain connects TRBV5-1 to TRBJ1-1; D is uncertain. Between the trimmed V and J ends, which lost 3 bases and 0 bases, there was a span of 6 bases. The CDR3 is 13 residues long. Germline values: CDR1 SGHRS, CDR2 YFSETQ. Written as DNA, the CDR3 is TGCGCCAGCAGCTCCCCAATGAACACTGAAGCTTTCTTT. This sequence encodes CASSSPMNTEAFF.

CDR3 in amino acids: CASSQELISYNEQFF. For the CDR3, the DNA is TGTGCCAGCAGCCAAGAACTAATCTCCTACAATGAGCAGTTCTTC. The rearrangement uses TRBV4-2 and TRBJ2-1; no definite D call. The CDR3 consists of 15 residues. The V gene's germline CDR1 is LGHNA and CDR2 YNFKEQ. Trimming pared 0 bases from V and 0 bases from J, leaving 6 bases between.

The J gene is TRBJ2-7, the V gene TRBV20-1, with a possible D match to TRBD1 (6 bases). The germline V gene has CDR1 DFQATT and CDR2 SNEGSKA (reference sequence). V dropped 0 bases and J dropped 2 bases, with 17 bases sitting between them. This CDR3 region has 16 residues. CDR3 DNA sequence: TGCAGTGCTAGAGATCCGGGATCACAGGGAACCTACGAGCAGTACTTC. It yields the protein CSARDPGSQGTYEQYF.

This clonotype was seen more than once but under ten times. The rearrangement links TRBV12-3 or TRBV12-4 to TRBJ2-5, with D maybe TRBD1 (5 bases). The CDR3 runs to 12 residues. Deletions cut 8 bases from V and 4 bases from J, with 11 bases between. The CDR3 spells CASGQGTETQYF. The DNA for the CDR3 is TGTGCCAGCGGTCAGGGTACAGAGACCCAGTACTTC.

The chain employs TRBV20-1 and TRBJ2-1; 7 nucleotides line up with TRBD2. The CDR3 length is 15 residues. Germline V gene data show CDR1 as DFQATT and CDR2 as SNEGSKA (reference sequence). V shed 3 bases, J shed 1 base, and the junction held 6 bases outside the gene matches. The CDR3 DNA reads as TGCAGTGCTAGGGGGCTAGCGGAGTCCTACAATGAGCAGTTCTTC. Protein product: CSARGLAESYNEQFF.

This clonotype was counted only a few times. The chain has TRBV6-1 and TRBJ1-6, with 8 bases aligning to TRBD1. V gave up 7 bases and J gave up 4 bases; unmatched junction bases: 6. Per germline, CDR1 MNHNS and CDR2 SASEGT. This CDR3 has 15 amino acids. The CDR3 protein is CASTNRGVYNSPLHF. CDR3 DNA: TGTGCCAGCACGAACAGGGGGGTATATAATTCACCCCTCCACTTT.

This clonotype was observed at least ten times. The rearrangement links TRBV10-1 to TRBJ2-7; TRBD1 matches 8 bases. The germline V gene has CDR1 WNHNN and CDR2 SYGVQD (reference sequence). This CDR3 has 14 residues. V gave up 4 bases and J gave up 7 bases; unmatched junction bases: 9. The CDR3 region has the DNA TGCGCCAGCAGTGTTGGACAGGGATCTACAGAGCAGTACTTC. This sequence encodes CASSVGQGSTEQYF.

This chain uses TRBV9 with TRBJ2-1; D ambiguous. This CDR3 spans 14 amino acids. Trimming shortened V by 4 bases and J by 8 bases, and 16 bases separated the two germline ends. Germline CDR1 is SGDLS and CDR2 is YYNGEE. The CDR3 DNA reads TGTGCCAGCAGCCCTTCTTTCGTAGTCCATGAGCAGTTCTTC. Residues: CASSPSFVVHEQFF.

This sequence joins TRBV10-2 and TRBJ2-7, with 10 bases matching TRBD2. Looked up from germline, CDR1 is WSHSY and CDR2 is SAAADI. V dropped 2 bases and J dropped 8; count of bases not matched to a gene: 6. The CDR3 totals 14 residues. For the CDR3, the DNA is TGCGCCAGCAGTGAGGCTAGCGGGAGTCTGAAGCAGTACTTC. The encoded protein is CASSEASGSLKQYF.

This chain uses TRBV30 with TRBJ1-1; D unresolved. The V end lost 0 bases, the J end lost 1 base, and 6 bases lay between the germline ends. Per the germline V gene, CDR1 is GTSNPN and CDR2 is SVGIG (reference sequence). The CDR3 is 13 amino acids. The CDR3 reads CAWSVGENTEAFF. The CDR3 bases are TGTGCCTGGAGTGTGGGAGAGAACACTGAAGCTTTCTTT. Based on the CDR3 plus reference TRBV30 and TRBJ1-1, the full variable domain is SQTIHQWPATLVQPVGSPLSLECTVEGTSNPNLYWYRQAAGRGLQLLFYSVGIGQISSEVPQNLSASRPQDRQFILSSKKLLLSDSGFYLCAWSVGENTEAFFGQGTRLTVV.

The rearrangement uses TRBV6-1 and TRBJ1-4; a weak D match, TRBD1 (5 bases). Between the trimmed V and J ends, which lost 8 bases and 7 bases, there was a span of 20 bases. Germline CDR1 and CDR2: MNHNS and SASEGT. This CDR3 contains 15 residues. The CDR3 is CASRGTGMPAEKLFF. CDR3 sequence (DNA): TGTGCCAGCCGAGGGACGGGGATGCCAGCTGAAAAACTGTTTTTT.